This TCR beta chain was observed in a study of blood T cells in healthy people across ages. A second PCR, run for about 7 to 11 cycles, used a sample-barcoded 5' primer plus a J-beta primer mix. MiXCR, run by TCRdb on the 5' RACE reads, gives a single entry per CDR3 protein. The sample contains about 1.6 million distinct CDR3 sequences, roughly 32% of which appear only once. V lost 3 bases and J 1 base, leaving 15 bases between the germline ends. CDR3 length: 16 residues. CDR1 is KGHSH and CDR2 is LQKENI in the germline V gene. Source material: blood. The TCR sequence derives from a woman in her twenties or thirties in good health. The V call is TRBV18, the J call TRBJ2-5, with D possibly matching TRBD2 (7 bases). The DNA for the CDR3 is TGTGCCAGCTCACCCTTGGCGGGGGCGCTCCAAGAGACCCAGTACTTC. Translated: CASSPLAGALQETQYF.